This entry lists 27 T cell receptor beta chains sequenced from one sample in a study of spatial heterogeneity in lung cancer. TCRdb ran MiXCR on the 5' RACE reads and lists one entry per CDR3 protein. The sample consists of 40,000 to 55,000 distinct CDR3 sequences, approximately 6.9% of them appearing once. Time point given: sample taken at primary tumor resection. Unsorted whole RNA of tumor, nontumor lung or frozen PBMC was sequenced. Sequencing was performed on PBMCs, taken at surgery. These receptors were taken from a female donor with early-stage non-small cell lung cancer.

The CDR3 loop reads CASSSLSEETQYF. The CDR3 DNA reads TGTGCCAGCAGTTCCCTTTCGGAAGAGACCCAGTACTTC. J is TRBJ2-5 and V is TRBV11-2; D is undetermined. Germline CDR1 SGHAT, CDR2 FQNNGV. The CDR3 consists of 13 residues. Trimming cost V 6 bases and J 3 bases, with 11 bases left between them.

This clonotype was seen once. The chain uses TRBV18 and TRBJ1-1; tentative D call: TRBD1 (5 bases). Trimming left V 3 bases short and J 6 bases short, with 11 bases between. This CDR3 is built from 13 residues. Germline CDR1 reads KGHSH; CDR2 reads LQKENI. The CDR3 DNA sequence: TGTGCCAGCTCACCCGGGGGGGAGCCTGAAGCTTTCTTT. Its translation: CASSPGGEPEAFF. The full variable domain, with the rest looked up from reference TRBV18 and TRBJ1-1, is NAGVMQNPRHLVRRRGQEARLRCSPMKGHSHVYWYRQLPEEGLKFMVYLQKENIIDESGMPKERFSAEFPKEGPSILRIQQVVRGDSAAYFCASSPGGEPEAFFGQGTRLTVV.

This clonotype was recorded at least ten times. The CDR3 sequence is CASTPGGRGTGELFF. For the CDR3, the DNA is TGCGCCAGCACCCCTGGAGGTCGGGGCACCGGGGAGCTGTTTTTT. J is TRBJ2-2 and V is TRBV5-1; possible D gene TRBD2, 5 bases. V dropped 6 bases and J dropped 4 bases, with 16 bases sitting between them. Germline CDR1 SGHRS, CDR2 YFSETQ. The CDR3 has 15 amino acids.

The table lists this clonotype with a few counts. The chain joins TRBV6-6 to TRBJ2-3; TRBD2 aligns across 9 bases. The CDR3 spans 17 residues. V was clipped by 0 bases and J by 2 bases; unmatched bases: 6. Germline loops: CDR1 MNHNY, CDR2 SVGAGI (reference sequence). CDR3: CASSYSSSGGPTDTQYF. As DNA, the CDR3 is TGTGCCAGCAGTTACTCCTCAAGCGGGGGGCCCACAGATACGCAGTATTTT.

This rearrangement joins TRBV6-2 or TRBV6-3 to TRBJ2-5; TRBD2 is a possible D gene (6 bases). Per germline, CDR1 MNHEY and CDR2 SVGEGT. V lost 2 bases and J 2 bases, leaving 12 bases between the germline ends. This CDR3 is built from 15 residues. CDR3 loop: CASSYGDWAQETQYF. The CDR3 nucleotides are TGTGCCAGCAGTTACGGGGACTGGGCACAAGAGACCCAGTACTTC.

The V and J genes are TRBV7-2 and TRBJ2-3; TRBD2 matches at 8 bases. The CDR3 length is 17 residues. V trimming: 5 bases; J trimming: 0 bases; junction bases outside the gene matches: 10. Germline V gene sequence: CDR1 SGHTA, CDR2 FQGNSA. Here the CDR3 DNA reads TGTGCCAGCAGCCCCGCCCGGGGGGGCTTCAGCACAGATACGCAGTATTTT. Translated: CASSPARGGFSTDTQYF.

The sample holds a few counts of this clonotype. The genes are TRBV6-5 and TRBJ1-1; possible D gene TRBD1, 5 bases. The V gene's germline CDR1 is MNHEY and CDR2 SVGAGI. V lost 6 bases to trimming and J lost 10 bases, with 21 bases between them. This CDR3 comprises 14 residues. The CDR3 DNA follows: TGTGCCAGCAGCCTAAGGACGGGGGGTATCGGAGCTTTCTTT. Protein product: CASSLRTGGIGAFF.

V usage is TRBV29-1 and J usage is TRBJ1-6; D is unclear. Per germline, CDR1 SQVTM and CDR2 ANQGSEA. This CDR3 is 11 amino acids long. V lost 4 bases to trimming and J lost 13 bases, with 11 bases between them. The CDR3 here is CSVGESSPLHF. The DNA of the CDR3 is TGCAGCGTTGGGGAGTCAAGTCCCCTCCACTTT.

The chain has TRBV27 and TRBJ2-2; no firm D call. The germline gives CDR1 MNHEY, CDR2 SMNVEV (reference sequence). V dropped 3 bases and J dropped 5 bases, with 7 bases sitting between them. This CDR3 has 13 residues. The CDR3 loop reads CASSFYGTGELFF. CDR3 DNA: TGTGCCAGCAGTTTCTACGGAACCGGGGAGCTGTTTTTT.

This clonotype appeared many times. The chain is built from TRBV4-1 and TRBJ2-3; D perhaps matches TRBD1 (6 bases). This CDR3 is built from 16 residues. Germline V gene data show CDR1 as MGHRA and CDR2 as YSYEKL. V lost 0 bases, J lost 5 bases, and 15 bases lay in between. CDR3 region: CASSQDYRPDRDTQYF. The CDR3, as DNA: TGCGCCAGCAGCCAAGATTACCGACCGGACAGAGATACGCAGTATTTT.

Many counts were recorded for this clonotype. The CDR3 here is CSAPQGGNTEAFF. The CDR3 DNA reads TGCAGTGCGCCCCAGGGGGGGAACACTGAAGCTTTCTTT. The rearrangement links TRBV20-1 to TRBJ1-1, with 7 bases identical to TRBD1. V lost 6 bases, J lost 1 base, and 5 bases stayed unmatched. CDR1 is DFQATT, CDR2 SNEGSKA, per germline (reference sequence). This CDR3 is 13 amino acids long.

This clonotype occurred a few times. V gene TRBV28 combines with J gene TRBJ2-2; D may match TRBD1 or TRBD2 (5 bases each). This CDR3 contains 15 residues. V dropped 2 bases and J dropped 5 bases, with 12 bases sitting between them. Germline assignment: CDR1 MDHEN and CDR2 SYDVKM. Here the CDR3 DNA reads TGTGCCAGCAGTTTAAACGGGGCCGCTACCGGGGAGCTGTTTTTT. Translating it yields CASSLNGAATGELFF.

This clonotype was seen repeatedly, ten times or more. V gene TRBV5-1 combines with J gene TRBJ2-7, with TRBD2 as a possible D gene (7 bases). This CDR3 region has 15 residues. The ends were cut back, 0 bases at V and 5 bases at J, with 15 bases in the middle. Germline CDR1 SGHRS, CDR2 YFSETQ. DNA for the CDR3: TGCGCCAGCAGCTTGGGTCCAGGGGAGGGTGACGAGCAGTACTTC. Protein product: CASSLGPGEGDEQYF. The full variable domain, in which reference TRBV5-1 and TRBJ2-7 provide the parts outside the CDR3, is KAGVTQTPRYLIKTRGQQVTLSCSPISGHRSVSWYQQTPGQGLQFLFEYFSETQRNKGNFPGRFSGRQFSNSRSEMNVSTLELGDSALYLCASSLGPGEGDEQYFGPGTRLTVT.

This clonotype has only a few counts. CDR3 region: CASSLVLAASAQYF. The CDR3 nucleotides are TGCGCCAGCAGCTTGGTTCTGGCGGCTAGCGCGCAGTATTTT. This rearrangement joins TRBV5-1 to TRBJ2-3; a possible D gene is TRBD2 (6 bases). CDR1 is SGHRS, CDR2 YFSETQ, per germline. The CDR3 is 14 amino acids. V shed 0 bases and J shed 10 bases, with 15 bases lying between them. Based on the CDR3 plus reference TRBV5-1 and TRBJ2-3, the full variable domain is KAGVTQTPRYLIKTRGQQVTLSCSPISGHRSVSWYQQTPGQGLQFLFEYFSETQRNKGNFPGRFSGRQFSNSRSEMNVSTLELGDSALYLCASSLVLAASAQYFGPGTRLTVL.

This clonotype showed up many times. The CDR3 region is CASSPDRGREAFF. CDR3 sequence (DNA): TGTGCCAGCAGCCCCGACAGGGGGCGTGAAGCTTTCTTT. V is TRBV11-2 and J is TRBJ1-1; 10 bases match TRBD1. J gave up 7 bases and V 5 bases, and 4 bases lay outside the gene matches. The CDR3 is made up of 13 amino acids. The V gene's germline CDR1 is SGHAT and CDR2 FQNNGV.

In its sample, this clonotype was seen a few times. The rearrangement joins TRBV5-6 to TRBJ2-3; TRBD2 agrees at 12 bases. V lost 2 bases, J lost 7 bases, and 5 bases stayed unmatched. Germline CDR1 and CDR2: SGHDT and YYEEEE. The length of the CDR3 is 15 residues. In nucleotides, the CDR3 is TGTGCCAGCAGCTTCCAGACTAGCGGGGGTAATACGCAGTATTTT. Protein product: CASSFQTSGGNTQYF.

With respect to this clonotype: A much larger clone is a single base away; this may be a read error. The chain is built from TRBV19 and TRBJ2-7; a weak D match, TRBD1 (5 bases). V lost 6 bases to trimming and J lost 2 bases, with 11 bases between them. Germline values: CDR1 LNHDA, CDR2 SQIVND (reference sequence). This CDR3 spans 13 amino acids. The DNA of the CDR3 is TGTGCCAGTAGGACGCAGGGAACCTACGAGCAGTACTTC. Protein product: CASRTQGTYEQYF.

This clonotype has ten or more counts. This chain uses TRBV6-5 with TRBJ2-7; TRBD1 matches 9 bases. CDR3 length equals 13 residues. CDR1 is MNHEY, CDR2 SVGAGI, per germline. With V trimmed by 11 bases and J by 3 bases, 8 bases remained unmatched. CDR3 bases: TGTGCCGTCCGGGACAGGGATATCTACGAGCAGTACTTC. It yields the protein CAVRDRDIYEQYF.

The table lists this clonotype with many counts. The V gene is TRBV5-1, the J gene TRBJ2-2; the D is unclear. V shed 1 base and J shed 6 bases, with 13 bases lying between them. Germline loops: CDR1 SGHRS, CDR2 YFSETQ. This CDR3 contains 15 residues. The CDR3 DNA reads TGCGCCAGCAGCTTGACAGATCCTCGGTCCGGGGAGCTGTTTTTT. This encodes CASSLTDPRSGELFF.

The table lists this clonotype with many counts. The CDR3 DNA sequence: TGTGCCACCAGCAGGAGACAGGGGGCACTTGCAACTAATGAAAAACTGTTTTTT. Translating it yields CATSRRQGALATNEKLFF. V usage is TRBV15 and J usage is TRBJ1-4, with 10 bases identical to TRBD1. This CDR3 spans 18 amino acids. J gave up 0 bases and V 3 bases, and 7 bases lay outside the gene matches. CDR1 and CDR2 from the germline V gene are LNHNV and YYDKDF (reference sequence).

This clonotype has just a few counts. This chain joins TRBV20-1 and TRBJ2-1; 9 bases are a match to TRBD2. This CDR3 is built from 14 residues. After removal of 1 base from V and 6 bases from J, the junction contained 4 bases not matched to a gene. Germline assignment: CDR1 DFQATT and CDR2 SNEGSKA (reference sequence). The CDR3, as DNA: TGCAGTGCTAGAGCTAGCGGGGAGAGCAATGAGCAGTTCTTC. Translating it yields CSARASGESNEQFF.

This clonotype was seen repeatedly, ten times or more. The chain joins TRBV5-1 to TRBJ2-2; 8 nucleotides align to TRBD2. The CDR3 spans 15 residues. The V gene end was trimmed by 1 base and the J gene end by 6 bases; junction bases not matched to a gene: 5. CDR1 is SGHRS and CDR2 is YFSETQ in the germline V gene. The CDR3: CASSLSGGTSGELFF. The DNA of the CDR3 is TGCGCCAGCAGCTTGAGCGGGGGTACCTCCGGGGAGCTGTTTTTT.

The sample holds many counts of this clonotype. The V and J genes are TRBV15 and TRBJ2-1; no firm D call. V shed 5 bases and J shed 8 bases, with 13 bases lying between them. The CDR3 extends over 13 amino acids. The germline gives CDR1 LNHNV, CDR2 YYDKDF (reference sequence). The CDR3 nucleotides are TGTGCCACCAGCGGAAAGCTTTGGTATGAGCAGTTCTTC. This sequence encodes CATSGKLWYEQFF.

This clonotype was counted at least ten times. The J gene is TRBJ1-1, the V gene TRBV6-5, with a tentative D call TRBD1 (5 bases). Per germline, CDR1 MNHEY and CDR2 SVGAGI. The CDR3 runs to 14 residues. Trimming cost V 8 bases and J 4 bases, with 17 bases left between them. CDR3 amino acids: CASLTQPQGTEAFF. CDR3 nucleotides: TGTGCCAGCCTAACACAACCCCAGGGCACTGAAGCTTTCTTT.

This clonotype was picked up a small number of times. The genes are TRBV4-1 and TRBJ1-1, with D perhaps TRBD1 (6 bases). Trimming took off 2 bases at V and 8 bases at J, with 18 bases between the two ends. The CDR3 extends over 15 amino acids. CDR1 is MGHRA and CDR2 is YSYEKL in the germline V gene. The CDR3 loop is CASSQPTRGRSEAFF. The CDR3 nucleotides read TGCGCCAGCAGCCAACCCACCAGGGGAAGGTCGGAAGCTTTCTTT.

This clonotype was recorded at least ten times. Here the CDR3 DNA reads TGTGCCAGCAGCCCTGACAGGGGGCACACCACTAACTATGGCTACACCTTC. This sequence encodes CASSPDRGHTTNYGYTF. V and J are TRBV21-1 and TRBJ1-2; TRBD1 was called by the table and not checked on the DNA. TRBV21-1 is designated a pseudogene. The length of the CDR3 is 17 residues.

This clonotype was seen at least ten times. The chain uses TRBV28 and TRBJ1-2; 7 bases line up with TRBD1. The CDR3 loop spans 14 amino acids. V lost 5 bases, J lost 6 bases, and 9 bases stayed unmatched. Per germline, CDR1 MDHEN and CDR2 SYDVKM. The CDR3 loop is CASSPGGRRDGYTF. The CDR3 DNA reads TGTGCCAGCAGTCCAGGGGGAAGAAGGGATGGCTACACCTTC.